The next 5 T cell receptor beta chains were all read from a single sample in a study of human T cells and chemical hapten exposure. MiXCR was run by TCRdb on the RACE reads, yielding one entry per CDR3 protein. The sample includes roughly 69,000 distinct CDR3 sequences, 9.5% to 11% of them seen just once. The time point: patch test 3, about 24 weeks after DPC sensitization. Sample treatment: therapeutic diphenylcyclopropenone sensitization with weekly scalp DPC. This material consisted of whole blood, taken in connection with sensitization to the hapten diphenylcyclopropenone (DPC). The receptor source for this set is a woman aged 25-40 years with alopecia areata. Some clones in this sample may be carry-over from other donors' samples.

This chain joins TRBV7-7 and TRBJ2-7, with D hard to call. Per the germline V gene, CDR1 is SSHAT and CDR2 is FNYEAQ (reference sequence). This CDR3 has 12 residues. V was trimmed by 5 bases and J by 4 bases, leaving 9 bases between them. CDR3 sequence: CASSPDGYEQYF. The CDR3 DNA is TGTGCCAGCAGCCCGGACGGATACGAGCAGTACTTC.

This clonotype was counted only a few times. The rearrangement joins TRBV20-1 to TRBJ2-3, with 8 bases fitting TRBD2. CDR1 and CDR2 (germline): DFQATT, SNEGSKA (reference sequence). This CDR3 contains 17 residues. The V gene end was trimmed by 3 bases and the J gene end by 1 base; junction bases not matched to a gene: 12. CDR3 in DNA: TGCAGTGCTAGGTTGTTAGTAGCGGGGTCTCGCACAGATACGCAGTATTTT. Translated: CSARLLVAGSRTDTQYF.

This clonotype was observed a handful of times. The chain joins TRBV21-1 to TRBJ2-7; TRBD1 was called by the table and not checked on the DNA. TRBV21-1 is noted as a pseudogene. There are 13 residues in the CDR3. The CDR3 nucleotides read TGTGCCAGCAGGGGACGGTACTCCTACGAGCAGTACTTC. Translating gives CASRGRYSYEQYF.

The chain couples TRBV20-1 to TRBJ2-6, with a weak D call TRBD2 (6 bases). Trimming removed 1 base at V and 1 base at J, with 11 bases between. Germline-derived CDR1 and CDR2 are DFQATT and SNEGSKA (reference sequence). The CDR3 has 16 residues. The DNA of the CDR3 is TGCAGTGCTAGAGCGGGCGGGGCTTCTGGGGCCAACGTCCTGACTTTC. Translating it yields CSARAGGASGANVLTF.

The table lists this clonotype with many counts. V usage is TRBV20-1 and J usage is TRBJ2-7, with 10 bases fitting TRBD2. This CDR3 has 18 residues. The trim removed 4 bases at V and 1 base at J, leaving 16 bases unmatched. Per the germline V gene, CDR1 is DFQATT and CDR2 is SNEGSKA (reference sequence). CDR3 DNA: TGCAGTGCTATGCTCGGTCTAGCGGGAGACTATCGGTCCTACGAGCAGTACTTC. Its translation: CSAMLGLAGDYRSYEQYF.